This entry describes one TCR beta chain. The antigen this receptor binds is unknown. No quality values exist for individual bases; no much larger clone is one base distant. This record comes from a study of blood T cell repertoires in COVID-19 (dated by TCRdb to about 2020). Regarding the complete study: Samples from collaborators originated in the United States, Italy and Spain and spanned both the acute and convalescent phases of COVID-19. The prospective study material was composed of cDNA or gDNA derived from T cells, B-cell-depleted T cells, or PBMCs. Deeply sampled blood TCRbeta repertoires from subjects exposed to, actively infected with, or recovered from COVID-19 were included in the dataset. The repertoires were released in a freely available public database intended as a resource for research on the immune response to SARS-CoV-2. Samples were obtained from the ongoing ImmuneRACE study (first 160 participants) and from 1,000 to 1,500 subjects provided by 6 global collaborators. The sample metadata nearly always contained a de-identified subject ID, COVID-19 status, age in years and sex. Where HLA class I and class II types were available, the types were taken from metadata supplied by the sample provider, not from assay-based typing.

The collaborating institutions used their own protocols to collect whole blood in K2EDTA tubes. For TCRbeta analysis, collaborators shipped samples in one of three forms: frozen whole blood, isolated PBMCs, or DNA extracted from either of those sample types. Looking up the germline V gene yields CDR1 SGHRS and CDR2 YFSETQ. V trim: 1 base; J trim: 5 bases; unmatched bases: 4. CDR3 length: 16 amino acids, cysteine to phenylalanine. Just the 48-base CDR3 DNA is kept, in frame starting at base 1. TCRbeta CDR3 regions were amplified from genomic DNA by means of the immunoSEQ Assay, a bias-controlled multiplex PCR. Per the original workflow: The number of nucleated cells in each sample was estimated from the amplification of reference gene primers within the assay. To quantify the absolute abundance of each unique TCRbeta CDR3 rearrangement, sequence reads were collapsed and filtered. Productive Simpson clonality was computed per sample as the square root of Simpson's diversity index over productive rearrangements. The table comes from immuneACCESS by way of TCRdb, which keeps in-frame sequences with V and J called. Part of the clones is missing from these tables; in studies checked, under half for an unresolved V gene and the rest for unknown reasons. V, J and clone size reflect that table, while D and trimming were determined from the DNA. The sample data list approximately 160,000 clones, and approximately 88% of these were observed just once. Over 12% of the sample is held by the ten biggest clonotypes.

The investigation overall reported the following: The amount of clinical and demographic metadata varied by source and participant and was provided uncurated.

The specimen sequenced was peripheral blood. The receptor was isolated from a man younger than 35 with active or convalescent COVID-19. Rearrangement joined TRBV5-1 to TRBJ2-3; 13 bases in the junction line up with TRBD2. CDR3 protein: CASSLTSGGAVDTQYF. The nucleotide sequence is TGCGCCAGCAGCTTGACTAGCGGGGGGGCGGTAGATACGCAGTATTTT. Reference TRBV5-1 and TRBJ2-3 genes cover what lies past the CDR3, so the full variable domain is KAGVTQTPRYLIKTRGQQVTLSCSPISGHRSVSWYQQTPGQGLQFLFEYFSETQRNKGNFPGRFSGRQFSNSRSEMNVSTLELGDSALYLCASSLTSGGAVDTQYFGPGTRLTVL.